The 19 T cell receptor beta chains reported below all come from one sample, sequenced in a study of CD8 T cells in ankylosing spondylitis. Antigen specificity for these receptors is unknown. TCRdb itself ran the 5' RACE reads through MiXCR, one entry per CDR3 protein. Of 700,000 to 1,000,000 distinct CDR3 sequences listed, 12% are singletons. Study observations and caveats: A motif of 7 to 9 highly homologous TCR beta variants was seen as apparently characteristic of ankylosing spondylitis blood.

Source material: blood, either unsorted or a sorted T cell fraction (not recorded which). All receptors come from a male donor with ankylosing spondylitis.

This clonotype was seen only a few times. The CDR3 is CATSDPPGQGDNEQFF. The CDR3 nucleotides are TGTGCCACCAGTGACCCACCGGGACAGGGAGACAATGAGCAGTTCTTC. V is TRBV24-1 and J is TRBJ2-1; TRBD1 matches at 9 bases. The CDR3 runs to 16 residues. The J segment lost 5 bases and the V segment lost 4 bases, leaving 8 bases of the junction unmatched. The germline gives CDR1 KGHDR, CDR2 SFDVKD.

The chain is built from TRBV5-1 and TRBJ2-3; 8 nucleotides match TRBD2. V trimming: 4 bases; J trimming: 2 bases; junction bases outside the gene matches: 3. The CDR3 consists of 14 residues. Germline V lookup: CDR1 SGHRS, CDR2 YFSETQ. The CDR3 coding sequence is TGCGCCAGCAGCGTACTAGCGGACACAGATACGCAGTATTTT. Translation: CASSVLADTDTQYF.

This clonotype appeared many times. The J gene is TRBJ1-1, the V gene TRBV7-9; no reliable D call. Germline values: CDR1 SEHNR, CDR2 FQNEAQ (reference sequence). Trimming took off 2 bases at V and 3 bases at J, with 7 bases between the two ends. CDR3 size: 13 residues. CDR3 region: CASSLITDTEAFF. In DNA, the CDR3 is TGTGCCAGCAGCTTAATCACAGACACTGAAGCTTTCTTT. The full variable domain, rest sourced from reference TRBV7-9 and TRBJ1-1, is DTGVSQNPRHKITKRGQNVTFRCDPISEHNRLYWYRQTLGQGPEFLTYFQNEAQLEKSRLLSDRFSAERPKGSFSTLEIQRTEQGDSAMYLCASSLITDTEAFFGQGTRLTVV.

This clonotype has a count of ten or more. This chain joins TRBV12-3 or TRBV12-4 and TRBJ1-2; weak D call: TRBD1 (6 bases). V lost 7 bases and J 2 bases, leaving 17 bases between the germline ends. CDR3 length: 15 amino acids. CDR3 loop: CASTPWAGVNYGYTF. The CDR3 region has the DNA TGTGCCAGCACTCCCTGGGCAGGGGTCAACTATGGCTACACCTTC.

This CDR3 is CASTLPDSTGELFF. CDR3 nucleotides: TGTGCCAGCACCCTACCCGACAGCACCGGGGAGCTGTTTTTT. The genes are TRBV6-1 and TRBJ2-2; D possibly corresponds to TRBD1 (5 bases). The CDR3 is 14 amino acids. Trimming removed 7 bases at V and 4 bases at J, with 13 bases between. Germline V gene lookup returns CDR1 MNHNS and CDR2 SASEGT.

This clonotype appeared a few times. J is TRBJ1-1 and V is TRBV7-9; TRBD1 aligns across 8 bases. Germline loops: CDR1 SEHNR, CDR2 FQNEAQ (reference sequence). J gave up 8 bases and V 5 bases, and 4 bases lay outside the gene matches. The CDR3 has 12 amino acids. The CDR3 DNA reads as TGTGCCAGCAGCAAGACAGGGGAAGAAGCTTTCTTT. This sequence encodes CASSKTGEEAFF.

This clonotype was recorded a few times. The J gene is TRBJ1-1, the V gene TRBV7-9; D is unclear. Germline assignment: CDR1 SEHNR and CDR2 FQNEAQ (reference sequence). The V end lost 0 bases, the J end lost 6 bases, and 17 bases lay between the germline ends. The CDR3 extends over 16 amino acids. The CDR3 DNA is TGTGCCAGCAGCTTAGCGCTAAATGCTATTAAACCTGAAGCTTTCTTT. Amino acid sequence: CASSLALNAIKPEAFF. The full variable domain, rest sourced from reference TRBV7-9 and TRBJ1-1, is DTGVSQNPRHKITKRGQNVTFRCDPISEHNRLYWYRQTLGQGPEFLTYFQNEAQLEKSRLLSDRFSAERPKGSFSTLEIQRTEQGDSAMYLCASSLALNAIKPEAFFGQGTRLTVV.

This clonotype came up a few times. The chain links TRBV11-2 to TRBJ1-1; D gene uncertain. CDR1 SGHAT and CDR2 FQNNGV come from the germline V gene. The CDR3 is 12 amino acids. The DNA of the CDR3 is TGTGCTTCGAAGAAAGTGAACACTGAAGCTTTCTTT. Translating gives CASKKVNTEAFF.

This clonotype showed up many times. The chain joins TRBV20-1 to TRBJ2-7; D remains ambiguous. The CDR3 has 12 amino acids. The V end lost 3 bases, the J end lost 6 bases, and 12 bases lay between the germline ends. Germline CDR1 reads DFQATT; CDR2 reads SNEGSKA (reference sequence). CDR3 amino acids: CSASSSRREQYF. The CDR3 region has the DNA TGCAGTGCTAGTTCTTCTAGGCGCGAGCAGTACTTC.

This clonotype was seen only a few times. The CDR3 DNA is TGTGCCAGCACCTTGACTAGCGGATCCTACAATGAGCAGTTCTTC. Its translation: CASTLTSGSYNEQFF. The genes are TRBV16 and TRBJ2-1, with 9 nucleotides matching TRBD2. CDR3 length equals 15 residues. Germline V gene data show CDR1 as KGHSY and CDR2 as FQNENV. The J segment lost 1 base and the V segment lost 7 bases, leaving 5 bases of the junction unmatched.

The chain recombines TRBV10-3 with TRBJ2-5; D gene ambiguous. Germline V gene lookup returns CDR1 ENHRY and CDR2 SYGVKD. This CDR3 is 14 amino acids long. The V gene lost 5 bases and the J gene lost 5 bases, with 15 bases spanning the gap. DNA of the CDR3: TGTGCCATCAGTTCCCCCGTCCCCGGGGAGACCCAGTACTTC. It encodes CAISSPVPGETQYF.

The genes are TRBV20-1 and TRBJ2-4, with 16 bases fitting TRBD2. The trim removed 7 bases at V and 0 bases at J, leaving 6 bases unmatched. The CDR3 extends over 17 amino acids. Germline V gene lookup returns CDR1 DFQATT and CDR2 SNEGSKA (reference sequence). This CDR3 reads CSVMGTSGREAKNIQYF. CDR3 nucleotides: TGCAGTGTAATGGGGACTAGCGGGAGGGAAGCCAAAAACATTCAGTACTTC.

CDR3 region: CASSQGARLGYEQYF. The CDR3 DNA reads as TGTGCCAGCAGCCAAGGGGCAAGACTAGGCTACGAGCAGTACTTC. This chain uses TRBV3-1 with TRBJ2-7; possible D gene TRBD2, 6 bases. V shed 1 base and J shed 3 bases, with 13 bases lying between them. Per germline, CDR1 LGHDT and CDR2 YNNKEL (reference sequence). This CDR3 is built from 15 residues.

This clonotype was counted ten times or more. CDR3 loop: CASSLTGQGETQYF. CDR3 sequence (DNA): TGTGCCAGCAGCCTCACGGGACAGGGAGAGACCCAGTACTTC. The chain couples TRBV7-3 to TRBJ2-5, with 9 bases matching TRBD1. CDR3 length equals 14 residues. CDR1 and CDR2 from the germline V gene are SGHTA and FQGTGA. V was pared by 5 bases and J by 4 bases, with 5 bases of the junction left unmatched.

The chain couples TRBV20-1 to TRBJ2-7, with D perhaps TRBD1 or TRBD2 (5 bases each). From germline, CDR1 is DFQATT and CDR2 SNEGSKA (reference sequence). This CDR3 has 13 amino acids. V shed 2 bases and J shed 6 bases, with 14 bases lying between them. CDR3 DNA sequence: TGCAGTGCTAGAACTGGGACGGCCGGCGAGCAGTACTTC. It specifies CSARTGTAGEQYF.

This clonotype occurred a few times. V and J are TRBV9 and TRBJ1-2; TRBD1 matches at 7 bases. The germline V gene encodes CDR1 SGDLS and CDR2 YYNGEE. V lost 0 bases and J lost 4; bases outside the gene matches: 9. CDR3 length: 16 residues. CDR3 DNA: TGTGCCAGCAGCGTAGGTGTCGACAGGGTTGGCTATGGCTACACCTTC. It yields the protein CASSVGVDRVGYGYTF.

This clonotype showed up many times. This rearrangement joins TRBV20-1 to TRBJ1-2; the match to TRBD1 covers 9 bases. V gave up 5 bases and J gave up 5 bases; unmatched junction bases: 6. Germline loops: CDR1 DFQATT, CDR2 SNEGSKA (reference sequence). The CDR3 is made up of 13 amino acids. The CDR3 DNA sequence: TGCAGTGCTCCTCGGACAGGGGTTTATGGCTACACCTTC. This sequence encodes CSAPRTGVYGYTF.

This clonotype was observed a few times. This sequence joins TRBV10-3 and TRBJ2-5; 13 bases agree with TRBD2. The CDR3 has 17 amino acids. V gave up 6 bases and J gave up 7 bases; unmatched junction bases: 14. Germline V gene lookup returns CDR1 ENHRY and CDR2 SYGVKD. The CDR3 loop reads CAIRMRLAGGSDGTQYF. The CDR3 DNA reads as TGTGCCATCAGGATGAGACTAGCGGGGGGCTCGGATGGGACCCAGTACTTC.

This clonotype appeared many times. The genes are TRBV15 and TRBJ1-1, with 11 bases matching TRBD1. V shed 6 bases and J 4 bases; nucleotides not matched to a gene: 7. Germline values: CDR1 LNHNV, CDR2 YYDKDF (reference sequence). This CDR3 region has 15 residues. This CDR3 reads CATSWTGGAFTEAFF. For the CDR3, the DNA is TGTGCCACCAGTTGGACAGGGGGCGCGTTCACTGAAGCTTTCTTT.